A single sample gave rise to the 11 T cell receptor beta chains below, sequenced in a study of blood T cell repertoires in COVID-19. Assay used: immunoSEQ multiplex PCR; TCRdb lists only in-frame clones, some missing. The sample lists 75,000 to 100,000 clones; less than 90% were seen once. Sequencing was carried out using peripheral blood. These receptors all come from a human donor in a cohort sampled during active COVID-19.

The chain has TRBV24-1 and TRBJ2-2, with 9 bases that match TRBD1. CDR1 KGHDR and CDR2 SFDVKD come from the germline V gene. J was trimmed by 2 bases and V by 7 bases; bases with no gene match: 4. CDR3 length: 15 residues. The CDR3: CATRDRGANTGELFF. DNA for the CDR3: TGTGCCACCAGGGACAGGGGCGCAAACACCGGGGAGCTGTTTTTT.

This chain links TRBV30 with TRBJ1-5; 7 nucleotides line up with TRBD1. J gave up 5 bases and V 3 bases, and 4 bases lay outside the gene matches. The CDR3 length is 13 residues. Germline V gives CDR1 GTSNPN, CDR2 SVGIG (reference sequence). In nucleotides, the CDR3 is TGTGCCTGGAGCTCCGACAGGGATCAGCCCCAGCATTTT. This gives the protein CAWSSDRDQPQHF. Based on the CDR3 plus reference TRBV30 and TRBJ1-5, the full variable domain is SQTIHQWPATLVQPVGSPLSLECTVEGTSNPNLYWYRQAAGRGLQLLFYSVGIGQISSEVPQNLSASRPQDRQFILSSKKLLLSDSGFYLCAWSSDRDQPQHFGDGTRLSIL.

This chain links TRBV10-3 with TRBJ2-7; D gene unclear. V was clipped by 6 bases and J by 0 bases, with 12 bases between them. Looked up from germline, CDR1 is ENHRY and CDR2 is SYGVKD. The CDR3 is made up of 14 amino acids. The CDR3 DNA reads as TGTGCCATCAGGAAGAGCCAAGACTCCTACGAGCAGTACTTC. This gives the protein CAIRKSQDSYEQYF.

The V gene is TRBV7-6, the J gene TRBJ1-3; no clear D. From germline, CDR1 is SGHVS and CDR2 FNYEAQ. The length of the CDR3 is 15 residues. The V end lost 4 bases, the J end lost 8 bases, and 18 bases lay between the germline ends. The CDR3 reads CASSSRFVGVDTIYF. In nucleotides, the CDR3 is TGTGCCAGCAGCTCCCGCTTTGTGGGCGTGGACACCATATATTTT.

The chain uses TRBV5-4 and TRBJ2-4, with TRBD2 matching 9 bases. The J segment lost 6 bases and the V segment lost 0 bases, leaving 7 bases of the junction unmatched. The CDR3 totals 16 residues. Germline V CDR1 and CDR2: SGHNT, YYREEE (reference sequence). The CDR3 reads CASSLAAGGDLNIQYF. In nucleotides, the CDR3 is TGTGCCAGCAGCTTGGCCGCGGGGGGGGATTTAAACATTCAGTACTTC. Based on the CDR3 plus reference TRBV5-4 and TRBJ2-4, the full variable domain is ETGVTQSPTHLIKTRGQQVTLRCSSQSGHNTVSWYQQALGQGPQFIFQYYREEENGRGNFPPRFSGLQFPNYSSELNVNALELDDSALYLCASSLAAGGDLNIQYFGAGTRLSVL.

The gene calls are TRBV2 and TRBJ1-1; no reliable D call. CDR3 length equals 14 residues. Germline CDR1 reads SNHLY; CDR2 reads FYNNEI. Trimming removed 9 bases from V and 2 bases from J, with 16 bases in between. The CDR3 nucleotides are TGTGCCAGACTCCTCGCTGGGCCTAACACTGAAGCTTTCTTT. Its protein product is CARLLAGPNTEAFF. Full variable domain (missing parts from reference TRBV2 and TRBJ1-1): EPEVTQTPSHQVTQMGQEVILRCVPISNHLYFYWYRQILGQKVEFLVSFYNNEISEKSEIFDDQFSVERPDGSNFTLKIRSTKLEDSAMYFCARLLAGPNTEAFFGQGTRLTVV.

Only a few counts were recorded for this clone. The chain carries TRBV11-2 and TRBJ2-2; 13 bases are a match to TRBD2. Unmatched junction bases numbered 7, after V lost 5 bases and J lost 7 bases. The germline V gene encodes CDR1 SGHAT and CDR2 FQNNGV. The CDR3 totals 16 residues. The CDR3 coding sequence is TGTGCCAGCAGCCGAACTAGCGGGGGGGCCGGCGGGGAGCTGTTTTTT. It is translated as CASSRTSGGAGGELFF. Full variable domain (outside the CDR3, taken from reference TRBV11-2 and TRBJ2-2): EAGVAQSPRYKIIEKRQSVAFWCNPISGHATLYWYQQILGQGPKLLIQFQNNGVVDDSQLPKDRFSAERLKGVDSTLKIQPAKLEDSAVYLCASSRTSGGAGGELFFGEGSRLTVL.

The rearrangement links TRBV18 to TRBJ2-7; D is perhaps TRBD1 (6 bases). Trimming took 5 bases from V and 1 from J, leaving 12 bases between them. Looked up from germline, CDR1 is KGHSH and CDR2 is LQKENI. This CDR3 has 14 amino acids. CDR3 protein: CASSANRDSYEQYF. Here the CDR3 DNA reads TGTGCCAGCTCAGCCAACAGGGATTCCTACGAGCAGTACTTC.

V usage is TRBV5-1 and J usage is TRBJ2-7; TRBD1 matches 11 bases. The CDR3 spans 17 residues. The J segment lost 2 bases and the V segment lost 4 bases, leaving 11 bases of the junction unmatched. Germline lookup yields CDR1 SGHRS and CDR2 YFSETQ. CDR3 sequence reads: CASSPWTGGASAYEQYF. In DNA, the CDR3 is TGCGCCAGCAGCCCATGGACAGGGGGCGCGTCGGCCTACGAGCAGTACTTC.

The V and J genes are TRBV19 and TRBJ2-3, with a weak D call TRBD2 (5 bases). This CDR3 has 14 residues. Trimming removed 5 bases at V and 2 bases at J, with 11 bases between. Germline V gene data show CDR1 as LNHDA and CDR2 as SQIVND (reference sequence). CDR3 amino acids: CASSVGLLTDTQYF. As DNA, the CDR3 is TGTGCCAGTAGTGTCGGACTCCTCACAGATACGCAGTATTTT. The variable domain in full, completed from reference TRBV19 and TRBJ2-3, reads DGGITQSPKYLFRKEGQNVTLSCEQNLNHDAMYWYRQDPGQGLRLIYYSQIVNDFQKGDIAEGYSVSREKKESFPLTVTSAQKNPTAFYLCASSVGLLTDTQYFGPGTRLTVL.

The V and J genes are TRBV6-1 and TRBJ1-2; D remains unclear. The CDR3 has 16 amino acids. The germline gives CDR1 MNHNS, CDR2 SASEGT. The V end lost 2 bases, the J end lost 0 bases, and 13 bases lay between the germline ends. In DNA form, the CDR3 reads TGTGCCAGCAGTGAACCTGCGGCATCGGCTAACTATGGCTACACCTTC. It is translated as CASSEPAASANYGYTF.